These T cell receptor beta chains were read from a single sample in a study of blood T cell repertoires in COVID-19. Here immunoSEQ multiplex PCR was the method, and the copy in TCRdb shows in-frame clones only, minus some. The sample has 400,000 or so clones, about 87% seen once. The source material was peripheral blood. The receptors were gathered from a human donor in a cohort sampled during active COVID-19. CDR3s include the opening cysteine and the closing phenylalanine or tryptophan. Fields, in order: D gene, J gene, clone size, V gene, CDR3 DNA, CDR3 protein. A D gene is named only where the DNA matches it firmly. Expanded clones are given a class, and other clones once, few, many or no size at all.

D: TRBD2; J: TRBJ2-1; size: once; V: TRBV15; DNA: TGTGCCACCAGCAGAGATGGCGGGGGTGGCAATGAGCAGTTCTTC; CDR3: CATSRDGGGGNEQFF
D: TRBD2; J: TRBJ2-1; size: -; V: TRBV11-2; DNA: TGTGCCAGCAGCTTACTCCGGACTAGAGAGCAGTTCTTC; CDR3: CASSLLRTREQFF
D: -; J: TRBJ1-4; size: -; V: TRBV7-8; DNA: TGTGCCAGCAGCCCCCCTCTTAGAGAGGCAACTAATGAAAAACTGTTTTTT; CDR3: CASSPPLREATNEKLFF
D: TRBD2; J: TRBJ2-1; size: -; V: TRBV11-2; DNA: TGTGCCAGCCCTGTAGCGGGAGGGGGTGAGCAGTTCTTC; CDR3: CASPVAGGGEQFF
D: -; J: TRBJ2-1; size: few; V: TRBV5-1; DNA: TGCGCCAGCAGCTTGGACTACAACAATGAGCAGTTCTTC; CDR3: CASSLDYNNEQFF
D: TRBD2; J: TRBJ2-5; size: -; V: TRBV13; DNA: TGTGCCAGCAGTTTAACGGCTAGCGGTAGGATAGAGACCCAGTACTTC; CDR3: CASSLTASGRIETQYF
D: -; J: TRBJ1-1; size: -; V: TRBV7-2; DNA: TGTGCCAGCAGCTTAGAAGGGGGGGACATCATGAACACTGAAGCTTTCTTT; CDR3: CASSLEGGDIMNTEAFF
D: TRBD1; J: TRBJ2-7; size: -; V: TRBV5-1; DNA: TGCGCCAGCAGCTTGGCCGGACAGGGATTGCAGTACTTC; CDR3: CASSLAGQGLQYF
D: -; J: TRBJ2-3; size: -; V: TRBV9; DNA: TGTGCCAGCAGCGTAGGGGAGGCAGATACGCAGTATTTT; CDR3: CASSVGEADTQYF
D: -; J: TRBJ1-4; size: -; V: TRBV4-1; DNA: TGCGCCAGCAGGTCCTACTCAGGGGAACGTGAAAAACTGTTTTTT; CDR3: CASRSYSGEREKLFF
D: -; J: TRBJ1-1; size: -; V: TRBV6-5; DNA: TGTGCCAGCAGCCCCCAGGGGAACACTGAAGCTTTCTTT; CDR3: CASSPQGNTEAFF
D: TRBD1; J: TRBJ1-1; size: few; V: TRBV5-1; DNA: TGCGCCAGCAGCACCAGACAGGGTTCCCCGGGCACTGAAGCTTTCTTT; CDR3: CASSTRQGSPGTEAFF
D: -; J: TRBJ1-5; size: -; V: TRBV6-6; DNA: TGTGCCAGCATCTTGAGTTTGGGCAATCAGCCCCAGCATTTT; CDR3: CASILSLGNQPQHF
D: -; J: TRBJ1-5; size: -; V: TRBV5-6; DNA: TGTGCCAGCAGCTTGGGGGGGCAGGGAGTAGAGCATTTT; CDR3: CASSLGGQGVEHF
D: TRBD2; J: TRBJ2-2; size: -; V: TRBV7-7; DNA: TGTGCTAGCAGCTTAGCGGGGGGCACCGGGGAGCTGTTTTTT; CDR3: CASSLAGGTGELFF
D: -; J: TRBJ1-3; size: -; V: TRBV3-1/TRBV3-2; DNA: TGTGCCAGCAGCCAAGATACCAGGGTCGGAAACACCATATATTTT; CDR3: CASSQDTRVGNTIYF
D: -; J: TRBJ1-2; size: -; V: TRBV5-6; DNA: TGTGCCAGCAGCTTGGGGCAGGACTATGGCTACACCTTC; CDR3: CASSLGQDYGYTF
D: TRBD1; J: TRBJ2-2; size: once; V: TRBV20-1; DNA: TGCAGTGCTAGTCTGGGGACAGGGGTCACCGGGGAGCTGTTTTTT; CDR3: CSASLGTGVTGELFF
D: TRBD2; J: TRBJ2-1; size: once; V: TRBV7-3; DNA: TGTGCCAGCAGCTTAACTAGCGGGGGAACGAGCTCCTACAATGAGCAGTTCTTC; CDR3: CASSLTSGGTSSYNEQFF
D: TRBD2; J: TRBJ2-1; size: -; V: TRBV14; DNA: TGTGCCAGCAGCCAAGGGCTAGCGGGAGTCTATGAGCAGTTCTTC; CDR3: CASSQGLAGVYEQFF
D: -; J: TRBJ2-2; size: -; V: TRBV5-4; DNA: TGTGCCAGCAGCTTGTCACAGACAGGCGGGGAGCTGTTTTTT; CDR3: CASSLSQTGGELFF
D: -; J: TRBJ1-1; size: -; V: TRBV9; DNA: TGTGCCAGCAGCGTAGGCCCCCTCGGGGGCACTGAAGCTTTCTTT; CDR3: CASSVGPLGGTEAFF
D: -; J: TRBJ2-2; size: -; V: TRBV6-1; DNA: TGTGCCAGCAGGGAACCTGGGGGGAGGATCACCGGGGAGCTGTTTTTT; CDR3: CASREPGGRITGELFF
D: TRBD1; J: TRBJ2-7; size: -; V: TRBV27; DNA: TGTGCCAGCAGTTTATTGGGCGACAGGGGCTACCCCTCCTACGAGCAGTACTTC; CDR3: CASSLLGDRGYPSYEQYF
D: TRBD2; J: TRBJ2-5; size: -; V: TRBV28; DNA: TGTGCCAGCTCCCCAACGGGAGGGATGGAGACCCAGTACTTC; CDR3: CASSPTGGMETQYF
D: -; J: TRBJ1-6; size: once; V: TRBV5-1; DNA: TGCGCCAGCAGCCAGACAGAGCATGATTCACCCCTCCACTTT; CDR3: CASSQTEHDSPLHF
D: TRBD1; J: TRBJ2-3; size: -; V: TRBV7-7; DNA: TGTGCCAGCAGCTCGGACAGGACAGATACGCAGTATTTT; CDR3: CASSSDRTDTQYF
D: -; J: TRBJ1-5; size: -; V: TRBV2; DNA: TGTGCCAGCAGTCCCTGGTGGACAGTCTCCCAGCCCCAGCATTTT; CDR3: CASSPWWTVSQPQHF
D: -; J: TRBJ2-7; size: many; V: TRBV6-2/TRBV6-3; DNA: TGTGCCAGCAGCCGCGAATACAGGTTTCCCTACGAGCAGTACTTC; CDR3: CASSREYRFPYEQYF
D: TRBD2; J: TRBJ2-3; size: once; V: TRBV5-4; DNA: TGTGCCAGCAGCACGACTAGCGGGTCTCTCACAGATACGCAGTATTTT; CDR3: CASSTTSGSLTDTQYF
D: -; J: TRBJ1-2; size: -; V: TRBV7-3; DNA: TGTGCCAGCAGCATATCGGCAGGGTCTGACTATGGCTACACCTTC; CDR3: CASSISAGSDYGYTF
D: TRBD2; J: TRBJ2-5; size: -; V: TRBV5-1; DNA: TGCGCCAGCAGCCCGGGAGGGCTGAGGGGGGAGACCCAGTACTTC; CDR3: CASSPGGLRGETQYF
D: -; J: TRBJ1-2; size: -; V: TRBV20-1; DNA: TGCAGTGCTAGCACAGACTATGGCTACACCTTC; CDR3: CSASTDYGYTF
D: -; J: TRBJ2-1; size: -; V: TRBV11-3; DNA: TGTGCCAGCAGCTTAGGGGGGCGGGGCGGGAGTTGGAATGAGCAGTTCTTC; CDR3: CASSLGGRGGSWNEQFF
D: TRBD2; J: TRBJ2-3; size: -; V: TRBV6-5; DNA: TGTGCCAGCAGGCGCGGACTAGCACCTCAAGATACGCAGTATTTT; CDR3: CASRRGLAPQDTQYF
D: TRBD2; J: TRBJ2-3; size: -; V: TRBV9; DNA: TGTGCCAGCAGCGTGACTAGCGGGGGGGCCTTAGGAGGTAGAAATGCAGATACGCAGTATTTT; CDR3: CASSVTSGGALGGRNADTQYF
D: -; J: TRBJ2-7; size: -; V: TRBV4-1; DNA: TGCGCCAGCAGCCAAGTCTCGGGGGGCGATTGGGGTGCCGAGCAGTACTTC; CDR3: CASSQVSGGDWGAEQYF
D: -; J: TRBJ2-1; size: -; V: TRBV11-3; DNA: TGTGCCAGCAGCCCAATGTCAGGGCATGAGCAGTTCTTC; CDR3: CASSPMSGHEQFF
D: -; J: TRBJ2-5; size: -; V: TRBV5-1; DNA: TGCGCCAGCAGCTTGGACGTTTGGCAGGGTGACGAGACCCAGTACTTC; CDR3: CASSLDVWQGDETQYF
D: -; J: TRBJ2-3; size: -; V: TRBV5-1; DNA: TGCGCCAGCAGCTCCCAGGGGGATACGCAGTATTTT; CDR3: CASSSQGDTQYF
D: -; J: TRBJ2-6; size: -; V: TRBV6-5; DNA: TGTGCCAGCAGAAAGAGGGCCGGGGCCAACGTCCTGACTTTC; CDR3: CASRKRAGANVLTF
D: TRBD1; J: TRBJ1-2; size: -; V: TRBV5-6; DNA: TGTGCCAGCAGCTTGGAAACTAGCTATCATGGACAGGAGGCTTATGGCTACACCTTC; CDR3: CASSLETSYHGQEAYGYTF
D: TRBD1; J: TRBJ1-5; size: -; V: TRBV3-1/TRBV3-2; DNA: TGTGCCAGCAGCCAAATGGGACAGGGAGGTCAGCCCCAGCATTTT; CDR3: CASSQMGQGGQPQHF
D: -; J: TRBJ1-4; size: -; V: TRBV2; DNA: TGTGCCAGCAGACCCCCAAGGGGAACTAATGAAAAACTGTTTTTT; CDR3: CASRPPRGTNEKLFF
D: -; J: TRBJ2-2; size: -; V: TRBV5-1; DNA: TGCGCCAGCAGCTTGGGACGGACCAGGGCGAACACCGGGGAGCTGTTTTTT; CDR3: CASSLGRTRANTGELFF
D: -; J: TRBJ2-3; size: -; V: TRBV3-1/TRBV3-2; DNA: TGTGCCAGCAGCTTTTCCCGTCAGCGCCAGTCCACAGATACGCAGTATTTT; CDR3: CASSFSRQRQSTDTQYF
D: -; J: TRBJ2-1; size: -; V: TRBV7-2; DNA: TGTGCCAGCAGCTTAACGATTCTAGCGAGCTCCTACAATGAGCAGTTCTTC; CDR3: CASSLTILASSYNEQFF
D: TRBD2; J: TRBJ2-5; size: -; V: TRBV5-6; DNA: TGTGCCAGCAGCTTGGTTCCTAGCGGGGTACAAGAGACCCAGTACTTC; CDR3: CASSLVPSGVQETQYF
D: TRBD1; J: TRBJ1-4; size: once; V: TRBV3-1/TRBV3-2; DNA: TGTGCCAGCAGCCCAGGGGGCGGGGAAAAACTGTTTTTT; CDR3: CASSPGGGEKLFF
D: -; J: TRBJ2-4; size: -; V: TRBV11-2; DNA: TGTGCCAGCAGGAGGGAGCTAGCCAAAAACATTCAGTACTTC; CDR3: CASRRELAKNIQYF
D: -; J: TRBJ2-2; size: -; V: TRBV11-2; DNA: TGTGCCAGCAGCTCCTGGGCGGGCGGGGAGCTGTTTTTT; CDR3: CASSSWAGGELFF
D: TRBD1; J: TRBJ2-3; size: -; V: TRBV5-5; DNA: TGTGCCAGCAGCTTGGATGGGACAGCCACAGATACGCAGTATTTT; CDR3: CASSLDGTATDTQYF